This TCR beta chain is from a study of blood T cells in healthy people across ages. Per individual sample, total RNA of at least 5 micrograms was extracted. Study results and limitations: Unsorted PBMCs blocked a conclusive comparison of naive and antigen-experienced cells. Naive CD4+ cell counts and diversity both ran higher in long-lived than in aged donors.

Alongside a J-beta primer mix, a sample-barcoded 5' primer served in a second PCR lasting 7 to 11 cycles. A tag from a template-switch adaptor with 12 random nucleotides marked each cDNA molecule. TCRdb called the 5' RACE reads again in MiXCR, with one record for every CDR3 protein. The repertoire holds a few hundred thousand distinct CDR3 sequences, with about a quarter as singletons. To note about this clonotype: Its specificity is not known.

The germline CDR1 and CDR2 sequences are MNHEY and SVGEGT. CDR3 length equals 15 residues. These data also formed part of another study, on T cells of mothers and their children.

This clonotype was obtained from a boy between 2 and 10 years old in good health. The chain recombines TRBV6-2 or TRBV6-3 with TRBJ2-5, with D uncertain. The J call is doubtful: the DNA matches TRBJ2-7 better. Sample: blood. CDR3 region: CASSYSGSRAYEQYF. The CDR3 DNA reads as TGTGCCAGCAGTTACTCCGGGTCCAGAGCCTACGAGCAGTACTTC.